The T cell receptor beta chain described here comes from a study of cytomegalovirus exposure and HLA in healthy donors. Study-wide findings and caveats: An analysis was carried out at a later point. It showed that HLA-associated TCR beta chains were more clonally expanded than equally common non-associated chains. In a later analysis, donors in an Asian-associated ancestry cluster reportedly had fewer N-insertions in productive TCRs than the cohort mean. Association of 17,000 or so TCR beta sequences with HLA alleles was found at 0.05 false discovery rate in a later analysis.

The sample holds a few counts of this clone. Its antigen is currently unknown. Primers: 60 Vbeta forward and 13 Jbeta reverse. The protocol was immunoSEQ multiplex PCR, while the TCRdb copy is restricted to in-frame clones and leaves out a portion. This sample has over 85,000 clones, with about 70% found just once. V lost 3 bases and J 5 bases, leaving 19 bases between the germline ends. Per germline, CDR1 LNHDA and CDR2 SQIVND (reference sequence). This CDR3 is built from 16 residues. V gene TRBV19 combines with J gene TRBJ1-1, with D perhaps matching TRBD1 (5 bases). The receptor was derived from a female donor in good health and CMV-seronegative. Sequenced input: PBMCs. In nucleotides, the CDR3 is TGTGCCAGTAGTATTGACGCGGACAAGGGATCAACTGAAGCTTTCTTT. Translation: CASSIDADKGSTEAFF.